The 4 T cell receptor beta chains below were found in one sample sequenced in a study of spatial heterogeneity in lung cancer (dated by TCRdb to between 2018 and 2021). General findings and caveats noted by the study authors: The tumor nonsynonymous mutation count correlated with the number of expanded intratumoral alpha and beta TCRs.

Their recognized antigens are unknown. Libraries were constructed by 5' RACE. This sample was sequenced with a NextSeq 500. The raw public data were reprocessed by TCRdb itself: fastp quality trimming at Q25, MiXCR clonotype calling, in-frame beta chains only. All rows with the same CDR3 protein become a single entry with the most common DNA and genes. The sample includes approximately 6,800 distinct CDR3 sequences, with 13% observed a single time. Of the sample, about 8.1% falls within the top ten clones. According to the study, the label for this sample's time point signals: sample taken at primary tumor resection. Sequenced here: lung tumor tissue, sampled at surgery. These receptors were obtained from a male donor with early-stage non-small cell lung cancer.

This clonotype qualifies as medium-sized (0.01 to 0.1%). The gene calls are TRBV6-6 and TRBJ1-1; possible D gene TRBD1, 6 bases. CDR1 is MNHNY and CDR2 is SVGAGI in the germline V gene (reference sequence). V lost 8 bases to trimming and J lost 7 bases, with 11 bases between them. This CDR3 is built from 11 residues. The CDR3 loop reads CASATGGEAFF. CDR3 coding DNA: TGTGCCAGCGCGACAGGAGGTGAAGCTTTCTTT.

This clonotype occurred many times. This chain connects TRBV12-3 or TRBV12-4 to TRBJ1-2; a possible D gene is TRBD1 (5 bases). V dropped 2 bases and J dropped 3 bases, with 13 bases sitting between them. CDR3 length equals 15 residues. CDR3 region: CASSLTGPTDYGYTF. Here the CDR3 DNA reads TGTGCCAGCAGTTTAACAGGACCAACTGACTATGGCTACACCTTC.

This clonotype has a count of ten or more. V gene TRBV12-3 or TRBV12-4 combines with J gene TRBJ2-1; TRBD2 matches at 11 bases. The CDR3 covers 16 residues. With 3 bases clipped from V and 7 bases from J, the junction kept 8 bases outside the gene matches. The chain's CDR3 is CASSFYSGRALNEQFF. In DNA, the CDR3 is TGTGCCAGCAGTTTTTATAGCGGGAGGGCCTTGAATGAGCAGTTCTTC.

In its sample, this clonotype was seen many times. The CDR3 region has the DNA TGCAGTGCTAAATCAGCCATTTCCTACAATGAGCAGTTCTTC. Amino acids: CSAKSAISYNEQFF. The J gene is TRBJ2-1, the V gene TRBV20-1; D uncertain. Germline lookup yields CDR1 DFQATT and CDR2 SNEGSKA (reference sequence). The germline V and J ends were trimmed by 4 bases and 1 base, with 11 bases remaining between them. There are 14 residues in the CDR3.